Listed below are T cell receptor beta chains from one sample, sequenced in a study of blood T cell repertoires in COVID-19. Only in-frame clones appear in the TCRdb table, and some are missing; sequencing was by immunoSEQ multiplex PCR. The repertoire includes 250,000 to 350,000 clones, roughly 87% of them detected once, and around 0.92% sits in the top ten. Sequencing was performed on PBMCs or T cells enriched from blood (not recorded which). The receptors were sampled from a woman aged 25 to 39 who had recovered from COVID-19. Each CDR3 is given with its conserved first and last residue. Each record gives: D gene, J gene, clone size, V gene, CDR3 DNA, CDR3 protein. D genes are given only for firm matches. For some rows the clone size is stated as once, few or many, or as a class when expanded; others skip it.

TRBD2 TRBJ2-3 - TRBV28 TGTGCCAGCAGTTTACTAACTAGCGGGGGGGCAGGGGATACGCAGTATTTT CASSLLTSGGAGDTQYF
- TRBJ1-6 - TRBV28 TGTGCCAGCAGTTTAGGGCAGAAGAATTCACCCCTCCACTTT CASSLGQKNSPLHF
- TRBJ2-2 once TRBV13 TGTGCCAGCAGCTCTAATCTATCTGGGGAGCTGTTTTTT CASSSNLSGELFF
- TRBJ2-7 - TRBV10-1 TGCGCCAGCAGTGAGGTGGGGGGGCCTCGGAACGAGCAGTACTTC CASSEVGGPRNEQYF
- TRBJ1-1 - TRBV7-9 TGTGCCAGCAGCGCCTTCGCAGGAGCTTTCTTT CASSAFAGAFF
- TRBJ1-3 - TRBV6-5 TGTGCCAGCAGTTCCCGGTTTGGAGGTGGAAACACCATATATTTT CASSSRFGGGNTIYF
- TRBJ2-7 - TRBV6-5 TGTGCCAGCAGTTATCCCGAGGGTCTCGAGCAGTACTTC CASSYPEGLEQYF
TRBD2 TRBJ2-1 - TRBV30 TGTGCCTGGAGTGTAGCGGGGGGCACCAATGAGCAGTTCTTC CAWSVAGGTNEQFF
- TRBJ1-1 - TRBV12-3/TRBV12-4 TGTGCCAGCAGTTTAGGGGAGGGAACTGAAGCTTTCTTT CASSLGEGTEAFF
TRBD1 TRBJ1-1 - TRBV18 TGTGCCAGCTCACCGACAGGGGTGAACACTGAAGCTTTCTTT CASSPTGVNTEAFF
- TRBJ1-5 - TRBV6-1 TGTGCCAGCAGTGAATATTGGCAAATCAATCAGCCCCAGCATTTT CASSEYWQINQPQHF
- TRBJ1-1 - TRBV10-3 TGTGCCATCACTCCCTCGGGGGGGAACACTGAAGCTTTCTTT CAITPSGGNTEAFF
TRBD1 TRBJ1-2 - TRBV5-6 TGTGCCAGCAGCCCAGGAGGAGGCGGACAGGCACAATATGGCTACACCTTC CASSPGGGGQAQYGYTF
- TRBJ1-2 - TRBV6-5 TGTGCCAGCAGATTCTCTTATGGCTACACCTTC CASRFSYGYTF
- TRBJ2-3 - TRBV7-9 TGTGCCAGCAGCTTAGATGGGGGCCTTAACACAGATACGCAGTATTTT CASSLDGGLNTDTQYF
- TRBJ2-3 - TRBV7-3 TGTGCCAGCAGCTTAGTCGGGGCGGGGGATACGCAGTATTTT CASSLVGAGDTQYF
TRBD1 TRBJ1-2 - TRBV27 TGTGCCAGCAGTTCTCGGGACAGGGCCCTCTGGGCTAACTATGGCTACACCTTC CASSSRDRALWANYGYTF
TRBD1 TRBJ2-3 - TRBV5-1 TGCGCCAGCAGCTCAACAGGGGATTTGCGCACAGATACGCAGTATTTT CASSSTGDLRTDTQYF
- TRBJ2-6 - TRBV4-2 TGTGCCAGCAGCCCATGGGCGGGAAACTCTGGGGCCAACGTCCTGACTTTC CASSPWAGNSGANVLTF
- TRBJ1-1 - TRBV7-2 TGTGCCAGCAGCTCCCTCGCGGCGGGCACTGAAGCTTTCTTT CASSSLAAGTEAFF
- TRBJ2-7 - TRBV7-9 TGTGCCAGCAGCATAATACAGAGCTCCTACGAGCAGTACTTC CASSIIQSSYEQYF
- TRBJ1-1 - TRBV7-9 TGTGCCAGCCGCGGTGAGCAGGGCTCGAACACTGAAGCTTTCTTT CASRGEQGSNTEAFF
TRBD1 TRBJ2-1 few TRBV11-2 TGTGCCAGCAGCTTGGGACAGGGCCTTACAAATGAGCAGTTCTTC CASSLGQGLTNEQFF
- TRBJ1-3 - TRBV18 TGTGCCAGCTCACCACAGGGGTCGGTTGGAAACACCATATATTTT CASSPQGSVGNTIYF
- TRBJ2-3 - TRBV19 TGTGCCAGTAGTTTGGGGGAGGGGGCAGATACGCAGTATTTT CASSLGEGADTQYF
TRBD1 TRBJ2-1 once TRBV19 TGTGCCAGTACTTCCGGGACAGAATCCTACAATGAGCAGTTCTTC CASTSGTESYNEQFF
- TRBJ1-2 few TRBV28 TGTGCCAGCAGTTTGTCGCAGATCTATGGCTACACCTTC CASSLSQIYGYTF
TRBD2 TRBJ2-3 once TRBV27 TGTGCCAGCAATTCCCCTAGCGGGAGTACAGATACGCAGTATTTT CASNSPSGSTDTQYF
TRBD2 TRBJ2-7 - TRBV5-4 TGTGCCAGCAGGATAGCGGGAGGGCCGGGGTACGAGCAGTACTTC CASRIAGGPGYEQYF
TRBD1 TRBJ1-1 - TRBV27 TGTGCCAGCAGTTTCTTTGGGACAGGGTCTATTAAAGCTTTCTTT CASSFFGTGSIKAFF
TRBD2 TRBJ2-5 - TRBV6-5 TGTGCCAGCACCGCGGGGGGGATTGAGACCCAGTACTTC CASTAGGIETQYF
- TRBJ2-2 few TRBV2 TGTGCCAGCAAAGCGACCGGGGAGCTGTTTTTT CASKATGELFF
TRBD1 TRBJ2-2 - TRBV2 TGTGCCAGCAGGCCCTATACAGGGGACACCGGGGAGCTGTTTTTT CASRPYTGDTGELFF